This is a list of T cell receptor beta chains from one sample in a study of radiation and T cells in renal cell carcinoma. Only in-frame clones appear in the TCRdb table, and some are missing; sequencing was by immunoSEQ multiplex PCR. The sample has 150,000 or so clones; approximately 91% are singletons. The source was blood, collected from a patient whose treatment included radiotherapy and nephrectomy. The receptors stem from a woman in her forties or fifties with renal cell carcinoma. The CDR3 runs from the conserved cysteine through the conserved F or W. Fields, in order: V gene, clone size, J gene, D gene, CDR3 protein, CDR3 DNA. A D gene is named only where the DNA matches it firmly. Size is stated for part of the rows, as once, few or many counts, or as a class when the clone is expanded.

>TRBV30|NA|TRBJ1-5|NA
CAWSVRGDQPQHF
TGTGCCTGGAGTGTACGGGGTGATCAGCCCCAGCATTTT
>TRBV18|NA|TRBJ1-1|NA
CASSPGQTMNTEAFF
TGTGCCAGCTCACCAGGTCAGACCATGAACACTGAAGCTTTCTTT
>TRBV9|NA|TRBJ1-6|TRBD1
CASSRGTEEFYSPLHF
TGTGCCAGCAGCCGAGGGACAGAAGAGTTCTATTCACCCCTCCACTTT
>TRBV19|NA|TRBJ2-3|TRBD1
CAAGTAGTDTQYF
TGTGCCGCCGGGACAGCTGGCACAGATACGCAGTATTTT
>TRBV5-1|NA|TRBJ1-4|TRBD1
CASSAITGTVKLFF
TGCGCCAGCAGCGCGATTACCGGGACAGTAAAACTGTTTTTT
>TRBV7-6|few|TRBJ1-3|TRBD1
CASSFDRDTGNTIYF
TGTGCCAGCAGCTTCGACAGGGACACTGGAAACACCATATATTTT
>TRBV5-1|few|TRBJ1-1|NA
CASSLSRNTEAFF
TGCGCCAGCAGCTTGTCGAGGAACACTGAAGCTTTCTTT
>TRBV7-7|NA|TRBJ2-1|TRBD2
CASSPGLAGGEYNEQFF
TGTGCTAGCAGCCCCGGACTAGCGGGGGGTGAATACAATGAGCAGTTCTTC
>TRBV9|NA|TRBJ1-2|NA
CASSATWTASDGYTF
TGTGCCAGCAGCGCGACCTGGACAGCTTCTGATGGCTACACCTTC
>TRBV9|NA|TRBJ2-5|NA
CASSVGQPAIQETQYF
TGTGCCAGCAGCGTAGGCCAACCCGCTATCCAAGAGACCCAGTACTTC
>TRBV7-9|NA|TRBJ1-1|NA
CASRLRGMNTEAFF
TGTGCCAGCAGGTTACGCGGGATGAACACTGAAGCTTTCTTT
>TRBV30|NA|TRBJ2-7|NA
CAWSRRGVSYEQYF
TGTGCCTGGAGTCGCAGGGGTGTCTCCTACGAGCAGTACTTC
>TRBV7-9|NA|TRBJ1-6|NA
CASSPTPPQSPLHF
TGTGCCAGCAGCCCGACTCCGCCCCAGTCACCCCTCCACTTT
>TRBV6-6|NA|TRBJ2-1|NA
CASSYVSGDNEQFF
TGTGCCAGCAGTTACGTTAGCGGTGACAATGAGCAGTTCTTC
>TRBV18|once|TRBJ1-5|NA
CASSTGQRELQPQHF
TGTGCCAGCTCTACAGGGCAGAGGGAACTTCAGCCCCAGCATTTT
>TRBV6-5|NA|TRBJ2-2|NA
CASSYDYTGELFF
TGTGCCAGCAGTTACGATTACACCGGGGAGCTGTTTTTT
>TRBV5-4|NA|TRBJ1-2|TRBD1
CASSSGQGSSLYGYTF
TGTGCCAGCAGCTCGGGACAGGGGTCGTCACTCTATGGCTACACCTTC
>TRBV19|NA|TRBJ1-3|NA
CASSRTSGNTIYF
TGTGCCAGTAGTAGGACGTCTGGAAACACCATATATTTT
>TRBV7-8|NA|TRBJ2-7|NA
CASSLESPHRYF
TGTGCCAGCAGCTTAGAGTCCCCTCATCGGTACTTC
>TRBV7-2|few|TRBJ2-7|TRBD2
CASSPEGTSGFKEQYF
TGTGCCAGCAGCCCGGAGGGTACTAGCGGTTTTAAGGAGCAGTACTTC
>TRBV7-9|NA|TRBJ1-4|NA
CASSPQGGRWEKLFF
TGTGCCAGCAGCCCCCAGGGAGGGCGTTGGGAAAAACTGTTTTTT
>TRBV2|NA|TRBJ2-4|TRBD2
CASSEREWIQYF
TGTGCCAGCAGTGAGCGGGAGTGGATTCAGTACTTC
>TRBV5-8|NA|TRBJ1-1|NA
CASSLAYPPVPAFF
TGTGCCAGCAGCTTGGCCTATCCCCCCGTCCCAGCTTTCTTT
>TRBV4-3|once|TRBJ2-5|NA
CASSLDRQETQYF
TGCGCCAGCAGCCTGGACCGGCAAGAGACCCAGTACTTC
>TRBV15|NA|TRBJ1-2|TRBD1
CATSRDRGRLGYTF
TGTGCCACCAGCAGAGACAGGGGGCGGCTCGGCTACACCTTC
>TRBV4-1|NA|TRBJ2-1|TRBD2
CASSQATSGGPYNEQFF
TGCGCCAGCAGCCAAGCTACTAGCGGGGGGCCTTACAATGAGCAGTTCTTC
>TRBV5-6|many|TRBJ1-6|NA
CASSWGESPLHF
TGTGCCAGCAGCTGGGGGGAATCACCCCTCCACTTT
>TRBV30|NA|TRBJ2-3|NA
CAWIHGLATDTQYF
TGTGCCTGGATCCATGGGCTAGCTACAGATACGCAGTATTTT
>TRBV19|NA|TRBJ1-5|NA
CASSILQVNQPQHF
TGTGCCAGTAGTATTCTTCAGGTCAATCAGCCCCAGCATTTT
>TRBV7-9|NA|TRBJ1-1|NA
CASSLAQGGNTEAFF
TGTGCCAGCAGCTTAGCGCAGGGAGGGAACACTGAAGCTTTCTTT
>TRBV7-3|NA|TRBJ1-2|NA
CASSSRSSGSGYTF
TGTGCCAGCAGCTCGAGATCCTCGGGGAGCGGCTACACCTTC
>TRBV2|few|TRBJ2-7|TRBD2
CASSADSASGGIYEQYF
TGTGCCAGCAGTGCGGACAGCGCTAGCGGGGGAATTTACGAGCAGTACTTC
>TRBV5-1|NA|TRBJ2-5|TRBD1
CASSPGTAQETQYF
TGCGCCAGCAGCCCGGGGACAGCGCAAGAGACCCAGTACTTC
>TRBV5-4|NA|TRBJ1-2|NA
CASSFGQDYGYTF
TGTGCCAGCAGCTTTGGACAAGACTATGGCTACACCTTC
>TRBV6-4|once|TRBJ2-1|NA
CASSDRNVGRVSKQFF
TGTGCCAGCAGTGACCGAAATGTCGGTCGCGTGTCGAAGCAGTTCTTC
>TRBV7-2|NA|TRBJ2-2|NA
CASSLDATGELFF
TGTGCCAGCAGCTTAGATGCCACCGGGGAGCTGTTTTTT
>TRBV5-1|NA|TRBJ1-3|NA
CASSLTGPGNTIYF
TGCGCCAGCAGCTTGACAGGGCCTGGAAACACCATATATTTT
>TRBV6-1|NA|TRBJ2-3|NA
CASIGNTDTQYF
TGTGCCAGCATTGGCAACACAGATACGCAGTATTTT
>TRBV7-9|NA|TRBJ1-1|NA
CASSLAGDNTEAFF
TGTGCCAGCAGCTTAGCAGGGGACAACACTGAAGCTTTCTTT
>TRBV19|NA|TRBJ2-2|NA
CASTGRTNTGELFF
TGTGCCAGTACTGGCAGAACGAACACCGGGGAGCTGTTTTTT